This T cell receptor beta chain was recovered during a study of T cell responses to AZD1222 COVID-19 vaccine (dated by TCRdb to about 2021). Study-level background: AZD1222 recipients whose second dose came at about 4 weeks and those whose second dose came at about 12 weeks were combined into one group, since spike-specific TCR depth and breadth did not differ between the two schedules. TCR sequencing was performed for about 240 trial participants, of whom 200 to 210 were given two doses of AZD1222 and around 26 were given two doses of MenACWY control vaccine. Enrollment into the trials was organized by age into subgroups of 18-55, 56-69 and 70-plus years, and those subgroups contained roughly 140, 27 and 60 TCR-sequenced participants, respectively. Overall study results and their limits: Vaccine-associated CD4 TCRs spanned the whole spike protein, with dominant responses in regions 160-218 and 743-854. Because no day 14 peak-response samples were available, the repertoires could be characterized only after the peak T cell response. Reportedly, close to half of the unique spike-specific TCRs recognized epitopes lying outside the regions that are mutated in the B.1.351 and B.1.1.7 variants. Participants were mostly white British, with more females than males. The authors suggested clonal diversity may have been underestimated. The 56-69-year group was small, and its depth increase did not reach significance, likely because of low power. After two AZD1222 doses, spike-specific TCR breadth and depth were significantly higher than at day 0 and than in MenACWY recipients. Conclusions about previously exposed vaccinees are limited, since just 6 or 7 AZD1222 recipients were seropositive for SARS-CoV-2 at baseline.

About this clone: There is no known antigen for this receptor. Per-nucleotide qualities are absent, and no much larger clonotype sits a single base away.

The CDR3 regions of human TCRbeta chains were analyzed by immunosequencing. On the study's bioinformatics: Repertoire TCRs were matched against a reference library of SARS-CoV-2-specific TCRs generated with the MIRA antigen-specificity platform. Breadth meant the fraction of unique TCRs that were SARS-CoV-2-associated, whereas depth meant the fraction of total T cells that were SARS-CoV-2-associated. Each spike-specific TCR was assigned to its reactive spike region and to a CD4 or CD8 class using the MIRA data. Log10-transformed breadth and depth values were compared by one-way ANOVA with Sidak's multiple comparisons tests. TCRdb obtained this table from immuneACCESS and retained in-frame rearrangements with V and J assigned. These tables miss some clones; where compared with another copy, unresolved V genes account for less than half of the shortfall, and the remainder is unexplained. Clone size and V and J calls were adopted from that table, with D and trimming inferred from the DNA. The sample yields 100,000 to 150,000 clones; approximately 90% were counted once. The ten largest clones add up to 3.5% to 4.5% of the sample.

The time point label here, explained by the study, means: baseline before first vaccination. Vaccinee samples were obtained from the UK trials COV001 and COV002, which included a single-blind randomized controlled phase 2/3 trial of AZD1222 (ChAdOx1 nCoV-19) in healthy adults. For TCRbeta chain sequencing, PBMC samples were collected from trial participants at day 0 and at day 28 after the second dose. Cut back by 1 base and 5 bases, the V and J ends lie 8 bases apart. The germline V gene (reference sequence) provides CDR1 LNHDA and CDR2 SQIVND. The CDR3 numbers 13 residues from cysteine through phenylalanine. Kept here is only the CDR3 DNA, which spans 39 bases and is read in frame from base 1.

This chain is built from TRBV19 and TRBJ1-2; TRBD1 might be the D gene, on 6 matching bases. The source was peripheral blood, collected on day 0 of AZD1222 vaccination. This sequence was found in an adult in good health. The nucleotide sequence is given as TGTGCCAGTAGTATAGGACAGGAGTATGGCTACACCTTC. This gives the protein CASSIGQEYGYTF.